Listed here are 2 T cell receptor beta chains from one sample, sequenced in a study of T cell responses to AZD1222 COVID-19 vaccine. Method: immunoSEQ multiplex PCR; TCRdb's copy keeps in-frame clones and lacks some. The sample records tens of thousands of clones, 80% to 85% being singletons. This specimen was peripheral blood, taken on day 0 of AZD1222 vaccination. The receptors come from an adult in good health.

This chain connects TRBV7-2 to TRBJ2-7; the match to TRBD2 covers 12 bases. Germline values: CDR1 SGHTA, CDR2 FQGNSA. The V and J ends lost 3 bases and 3 bases, in that order; junction bases with no gene match: 3. This CDR3 comprises 15 residues. CDR3 nucleotides: TGTGCCAGCAGCTTCGGACTAGCGGGGCACTACGAGCAGTACTTC. Its protein product is CASSFGLAGHYEQYF.

J is TRBJ1-5 and V is TRBV28, with D possibly TRBD1 on 6 matching bases. V shed 6 bases and J shed 3 bases, with 9 bases lying between them. The CDR3 spans 13 residues. CDR1 MDHEN and CDR2 SYDVKM come from the germline V gene. CDR3 sequence (DNA): TGTGCCAGCAGAAACAGGGTCAATCAGCCCCAGCATTTT. Its protein is CASRNRVNQPQHF.